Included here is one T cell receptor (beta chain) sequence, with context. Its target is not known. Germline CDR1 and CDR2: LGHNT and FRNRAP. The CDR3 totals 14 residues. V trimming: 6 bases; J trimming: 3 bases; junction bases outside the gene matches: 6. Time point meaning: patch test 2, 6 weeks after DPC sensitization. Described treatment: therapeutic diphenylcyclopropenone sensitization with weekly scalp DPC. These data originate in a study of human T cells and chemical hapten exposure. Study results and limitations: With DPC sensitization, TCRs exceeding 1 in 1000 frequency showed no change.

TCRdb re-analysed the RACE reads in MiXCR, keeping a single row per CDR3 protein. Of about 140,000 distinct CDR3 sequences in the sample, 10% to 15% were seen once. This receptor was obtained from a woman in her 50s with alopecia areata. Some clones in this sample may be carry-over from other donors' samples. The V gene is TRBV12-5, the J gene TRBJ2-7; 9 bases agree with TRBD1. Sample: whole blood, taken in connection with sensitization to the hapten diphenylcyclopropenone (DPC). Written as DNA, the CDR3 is TGTGCTAGTGGCCCCGGACAGGGGATCTACGAGCAGTACTTC. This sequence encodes CASGPGQGIYEQYF.